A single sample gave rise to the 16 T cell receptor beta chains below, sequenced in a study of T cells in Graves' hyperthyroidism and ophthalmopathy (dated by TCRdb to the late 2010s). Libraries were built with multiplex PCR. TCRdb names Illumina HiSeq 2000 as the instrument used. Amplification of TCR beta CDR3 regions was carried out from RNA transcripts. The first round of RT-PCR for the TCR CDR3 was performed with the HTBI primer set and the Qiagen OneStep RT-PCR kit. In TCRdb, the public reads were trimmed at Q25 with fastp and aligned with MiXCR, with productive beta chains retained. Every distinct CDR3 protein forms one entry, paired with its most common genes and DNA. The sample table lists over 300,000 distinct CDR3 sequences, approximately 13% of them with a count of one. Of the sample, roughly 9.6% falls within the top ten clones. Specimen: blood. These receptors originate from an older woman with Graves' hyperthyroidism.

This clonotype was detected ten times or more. CDR3: CASKWVQGGNEQFF. CDR3 in DNA: TGTGCCAGTAAGTGGGTGCAGGGCGGAAATGAGCAGTTCTTC. The chain employs TRBV19 and TRBJ2-1; a possible D gene is TRBD1 (5 bases). The V gene lost 7 bases and the J gene lost 7 bases, with 17 bases spanning the gap. CDR3 size: 14 residues. The V gene's germline CDR1 is LNHDA and CDR2 SQIVND (reference sequence).

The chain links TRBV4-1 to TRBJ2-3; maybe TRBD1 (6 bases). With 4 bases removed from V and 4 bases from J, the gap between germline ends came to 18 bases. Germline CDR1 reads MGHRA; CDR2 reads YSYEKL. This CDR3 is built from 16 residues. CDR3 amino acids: CASSPEQGWEPDTQYF. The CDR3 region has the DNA TGCGCCAGCAGCCCGGAACAGGGATGGGAGCCAGATACGCAGTATTTT.

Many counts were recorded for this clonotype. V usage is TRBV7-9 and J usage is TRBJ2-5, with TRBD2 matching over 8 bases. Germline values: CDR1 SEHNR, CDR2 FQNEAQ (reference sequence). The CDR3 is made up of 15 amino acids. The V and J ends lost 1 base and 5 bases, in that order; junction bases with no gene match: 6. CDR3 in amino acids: CASSLGAGVEETQYF. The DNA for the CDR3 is TGTGCCAGCAGCTTAGGAGCGGGAGTGGAGGAGACCCAGTACTTC.

CDR3 DNA: TGTGCCAGCAGTTTAACCGGGTCCTCACCGCCCCAGCATTTT. Its protein is CASSLTGSSPPQHF. The chain uses TRBV12-3 or TRBV12-4 and TRBJ1-5, with D unclear. V was shortened by 2 bases and J by 9 bases, with 14 bases between the two germline ends. This CDR3 has 14 residues.

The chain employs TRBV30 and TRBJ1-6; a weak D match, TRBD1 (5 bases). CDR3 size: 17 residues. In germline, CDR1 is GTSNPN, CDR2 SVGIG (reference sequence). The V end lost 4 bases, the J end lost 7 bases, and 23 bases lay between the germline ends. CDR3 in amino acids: CAWKLSRFGTVNSPLHF. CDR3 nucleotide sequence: TGTGCCTGGAAACTTTCGAGGTTCGGGACGGTCAATTCACCCCTCCACTTT.

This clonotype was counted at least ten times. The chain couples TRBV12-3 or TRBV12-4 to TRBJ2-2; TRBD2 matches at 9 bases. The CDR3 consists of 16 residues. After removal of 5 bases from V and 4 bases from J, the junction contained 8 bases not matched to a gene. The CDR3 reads CASSPRTSVVTGELFF. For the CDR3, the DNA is TGTGCCAGCAGTCCCAGGACTAGCGTAGTCACCGGGGAGCTGTTTTTT.

The CDR3 DNA reads TGCGCCAGCAGCTTGAGTAGCACGAGCTCCTACAATGAGCAGTTCTTC. Residues: CASSLSSTSSYNEQFF. The chain uses TRBV5-1 and TRBJ2-1; no firm D call. The V and J ends lost 1 base and 0 bases respectively, with 11 bases between them. In germline, CDR1 is SGHRS, CDR2 YFSETQ. This CDR3 has 16 amino acids.

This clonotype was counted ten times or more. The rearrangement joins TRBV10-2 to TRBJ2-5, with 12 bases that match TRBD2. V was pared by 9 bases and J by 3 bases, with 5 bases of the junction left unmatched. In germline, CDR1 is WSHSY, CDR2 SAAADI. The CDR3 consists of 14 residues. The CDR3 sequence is CASRTSGEKETQYF. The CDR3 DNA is TGCGCCAGTCGGACTAGCGGGGAAAAAGAGACCCAGTACTTC.

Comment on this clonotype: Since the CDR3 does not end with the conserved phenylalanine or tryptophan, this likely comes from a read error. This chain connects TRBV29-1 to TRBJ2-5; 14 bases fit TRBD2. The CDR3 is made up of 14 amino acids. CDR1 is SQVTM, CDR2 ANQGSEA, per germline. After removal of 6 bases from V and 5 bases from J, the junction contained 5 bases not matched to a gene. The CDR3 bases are TGCAGCGTCCGACTAGCGGGAGGGCGGGAGACCCAGTACCTC. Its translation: CSVRLAGGRETQYL.

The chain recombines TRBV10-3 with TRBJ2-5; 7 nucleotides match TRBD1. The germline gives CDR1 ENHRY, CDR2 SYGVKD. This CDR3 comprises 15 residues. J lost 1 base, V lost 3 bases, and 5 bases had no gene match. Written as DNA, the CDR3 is TGTGCCATCAGTGAAACCTACAGGGGCCAAGAGACCCAGTACTTC. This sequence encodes CAISETYRGQETQYF.

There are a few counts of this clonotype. This CDR3 reads CASSLAPTGGWETQYF. For the CDR3, the DNA is TGCGCCAGCAGCTTGGCCCCGACAGGGGGCTGGGAGACCCAGTACTTC. This rearrangement joins TRBV5-1 to TRBJ2-5; 10 positions match TRBD1. The CDR3 totals 16 residues. CDR1 is SGHRS and CDR2 is YFSETQ in the germline V gene. V gave up 0 bases and J gave up 5 bases; unmatched junction bases: 7.

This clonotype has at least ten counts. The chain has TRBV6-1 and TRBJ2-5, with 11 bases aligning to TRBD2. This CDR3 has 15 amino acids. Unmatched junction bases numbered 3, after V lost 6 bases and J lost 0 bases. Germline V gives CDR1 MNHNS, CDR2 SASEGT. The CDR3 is CASSLTSGDQETQYF. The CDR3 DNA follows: TGTGCCAGCAGCCTGACTAGCGGGGACCAAGAGACCCAGTACTTC.

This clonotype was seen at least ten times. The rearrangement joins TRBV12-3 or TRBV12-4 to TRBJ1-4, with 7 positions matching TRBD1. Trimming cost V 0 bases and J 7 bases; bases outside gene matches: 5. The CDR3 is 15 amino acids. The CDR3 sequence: CASSLAGGGGEKLFF. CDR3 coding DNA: TGTGCCAGCAGTTTAGCAGGGGGCGGTGGTGAAAAACTGTTTTTT.

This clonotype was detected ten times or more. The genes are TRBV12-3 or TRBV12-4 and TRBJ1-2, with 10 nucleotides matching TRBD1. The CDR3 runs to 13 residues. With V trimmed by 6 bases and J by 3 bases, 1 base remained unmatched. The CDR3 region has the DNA TGTGCCAGCAGAGGGACAGGGGACTATGGCTACACCTTC. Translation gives CASRGTGDYGYTF.

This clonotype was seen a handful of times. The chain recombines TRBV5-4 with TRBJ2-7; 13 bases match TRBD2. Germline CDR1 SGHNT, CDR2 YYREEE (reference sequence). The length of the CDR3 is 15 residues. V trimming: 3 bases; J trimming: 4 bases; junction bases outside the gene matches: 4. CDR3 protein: CASSSGLAGEYEQYF. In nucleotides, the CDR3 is TGTGCCAGCAGCTCTGGACTAGCGGGAGAGTACGAGCAGTACTTC. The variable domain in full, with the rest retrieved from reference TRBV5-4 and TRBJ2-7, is ETGVTQSPTHLIKTRGQQVTLRCSSQSGHNTVSWYQQALGQGPQFIFQYYREEENGRGNFPPRFSGLQFPNYSSELNVNALELDDSALYLCASSSGLAGEYEQYFGPGTRLTVT.

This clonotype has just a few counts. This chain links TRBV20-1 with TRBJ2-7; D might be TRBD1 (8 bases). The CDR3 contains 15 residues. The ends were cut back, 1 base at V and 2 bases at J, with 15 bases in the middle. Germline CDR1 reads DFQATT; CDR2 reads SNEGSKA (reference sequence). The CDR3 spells CSARGGGQDPYEQYF. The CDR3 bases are TGCAGTGCTAGAGGGGGGGGACAGGACCCCTACGAGCAGTACTTC.